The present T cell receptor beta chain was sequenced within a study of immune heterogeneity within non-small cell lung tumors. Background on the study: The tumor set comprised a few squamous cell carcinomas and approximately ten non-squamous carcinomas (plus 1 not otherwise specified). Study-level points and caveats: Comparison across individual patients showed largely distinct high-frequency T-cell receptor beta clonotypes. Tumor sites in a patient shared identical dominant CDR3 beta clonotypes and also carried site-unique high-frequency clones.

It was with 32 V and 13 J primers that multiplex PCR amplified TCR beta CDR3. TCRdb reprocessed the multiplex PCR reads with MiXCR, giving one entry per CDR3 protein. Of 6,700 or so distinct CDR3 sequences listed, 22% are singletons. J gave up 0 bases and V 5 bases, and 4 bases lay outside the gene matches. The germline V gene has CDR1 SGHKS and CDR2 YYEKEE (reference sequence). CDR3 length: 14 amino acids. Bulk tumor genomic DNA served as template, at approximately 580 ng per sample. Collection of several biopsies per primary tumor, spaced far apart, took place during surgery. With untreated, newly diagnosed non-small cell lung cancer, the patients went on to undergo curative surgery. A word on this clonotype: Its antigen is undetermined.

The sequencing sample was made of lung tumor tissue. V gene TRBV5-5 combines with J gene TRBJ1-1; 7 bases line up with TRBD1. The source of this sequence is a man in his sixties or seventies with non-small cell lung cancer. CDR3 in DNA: TGTGCCAGCAGAGAGGGACAGATGAACACTGAAGCTTTCTTT. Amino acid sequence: CASREGQMNTEAFF.